This passage covers 24 T cell receptor beta chains from one sample sequenced in a study of T cells in women clearing cervical HPV infection (dated by TCRdb to the late 2010s). Receptor amplification or capture employed the immunoSEQ multiplex PCR assay. TCRdb holds this immuneACCESS table with in-frame rearrangements only. Some clones are missing; in checked studies, unresolved V genes explain under half, and the rest has no known cause. The table held for this sample gives tens of thousands of clones. Roughly 3.6% of the sample lies in the top ten. What was sequenced was blood buffy coat. Receptors originate from a woman aged 18 to 75 with a cervical HPV16 infection that either progressed to CIN3+ or cleared (not recorded which).

The part of the CDR3 DNA that was read is TGCAGTGGCTACCGGACAGGGGAAGAGACG. As protein: CSGYRTGEET. The entire CDR3 sequence reads CSGYRTGEETQYF. The chain carries TRBV20-1 and TRBJ2-3; 9 bases line up with TRBD1. Coverage ceases 3 residues before the CDR3 finishes, and the germline J gene fills in the end. The CDR3 has 13 amino acids. CDR1 DFQATT and CDR2 SNEGSKA come from the germline V gene (reference sequence).

By frequency, this clone registers medium-sized. Coverage ceases 3 residues before the CDR3 finishes, and the germline J gene fills in the end. This rearrangement joins TRBV6-1 to TRBJ2-7; TRBD1 is a possible D gene (6 bases). Germline V lookup: CDR1 MNHNS, CDR2 SASEGT. The length of the CDR3 is 14 residues. Trimming left V 3 bases short and J 4 bases short, with 13 bases between. Incomplete CDR3 DNA: TGTGCCAGCAGTGAGGGGACAACGCAATACGAG. It translates to CASSEGTTQYE. The entire CDR3 sequence reads CASSEGTTQYEQYF.

This chain's CDR3 is CASSELAGEGETQYF. Incomplete CDR3 DNA: TGTGCCAGCAGTGAATTAGCGGGGGAGGGAGAGACC. This sequence joins TRBV2 and TRBJ2-5; 9 bases are shared with TRBD2. The read gets to within 3 residues of the CDR3 end, and the germline J gene fills in the rest. Per the germline V gene, CDR1 is SNHLY and CDR2 is FYNNEI. The CDR3 is 15 residues long. V trimming: 2 bases; J trimming: 4 bases; junction bases outside the gene matches: 5.

Points on this clone: The read ends 3 residues shy of where the CDR3 ends; the end is completed using the germline J gene. The chain carries TRBV9 and TRBJ2-7, with a tentative D call TRBD2 (5 bases). V was pared by 2 bases and J by 2 bases, with 14 bases between. The germline CDR1 and CDR2 sequences are SGDLS and YYNGEE. There are 15 residues in the CDR3. The covered CDR3 bases are TGTGCCAGCAGCGTGGCGGGTGTGGGTACCTACGAG. This sequence encodes CASSVAGVGTYE. The entire CDR3 reads CASSVAGVGTYEQYF. Full variable domain (missing parts from reference TRBV9 and TRBJ2-7): DSGVTQTPKHLITATGQRVTLRCSPRSGDLSVYWYQQSLDQGLQFLIQYYNGEERAKGNILERFSAQQFPDLHSELNLSSLELGDSALYFCASSVAGVGTYEQYFGPGTRLTVT.

A word on this clone: The CDR3 extends 3 residues past the end of the read, so its final part is completed from the germline J gene. This rearrangement joins TRBV30 to TRBJ2-1; tentative D call: TRBD2 (7 bases). Germline CDR1 GTSNPN, CDR2 SVGIG (reference sequence). There are 16 residues in the CDR3. V lost 0 bases and J 4 bases, leaving 16 bases between the germline ends. CDR3 DNA, as far as it was read: TGTGCCTGGAGTGTAGGGGGGGGCGTACCGTACAATGAG. This translates into CAWSVGGGVPYNE. The entire CDR3 protein is CAWSVGGGVPYNEQFF.

Turning to this clone: Sequencing ends 3 residues short of the CDR3 end; the germline J gene provides the rest. V usage is TRBV5-1 and J usage is TRBJ1-6, with 10 bases aligning to TRBD1. V lost 0 bases, J lost 8 bases, and 2 bases stayed unmatched. Germline CDR1 and CDR2: SGHRS and YFSETQ. This CDR3 is built from 15 residues. CDR3 DNA (partial): TGCGCCAGCAGCTTGGTCGGGACAGGGGATTCACCC. Its translation: CASSLVGTGDSP. The whole CDR3 sequence is CASSLVGTGDSPLHF.

A note on this clone: The junction departs from germline at one end; a sequencing error may be responsible. The CDR3 is cut off 3 residues early in the read; its end comes from the germline J gene. The sample holds other DNA sequences that translate to the same CDR3. The chain is built from TRBV4-2 and TRBJ1-3; D might be TRBD1 (5 bases). The CDR3 consists of 20 residues. Germline V gene lookup returns CDR1 LGHNA and CDR2 YNFKEQ. CDR3 DNA (partial): TGTGCCAGCAGCCCTCCCAAAGAGGGACTATCTCCCGGCTCTGGAAACACA. Its translation: CASSPPKEGLSPGSGNT. The full CDR3 sequence reads CASSPPKEGLSPGSGNTIYF.

As concerns this clone: The CDR3 end falls 3 residues outside the read, so it is completed with the germline J gene. The chain recombines TRBV5-5 with TRBJ2-3; tentatively, D is TRBD2 (6 bases). Between the trimmed V and J ends, which lost 2 bases and 5 bases, there was a span of 12 bases. The CDR3 has 14 residues. The germline V gene has CDR1 SGHKS and CDR2 YYEKEE (reference sequence). This CDR3 reads CASSFGGRLDTQYF. CDR3 DNA (partial): TGTGCCAGCAGCTTCGGGGGAAGACTAGATACG.

Regarding this clone: The CDR3 goes on 3 residues after the read ends, and that part is filled in from the germline J gene. V gene TRBV20-1 combines with J gene TRBJ2-1; the D is unclear. This CDR3 spans 14 amino acids. The germline gives CDR1 DFQATT, CDR2 SNEGSKA (reference sequence). V lost 3 bases, J lost 1 base, and 10 bases lay in between. CDR3 DNA (partial): TGCAGTGCTAGTCTTAGAAGATCCTACAATGAG. Translating gives CSASLRRSYNE. The whole CDR3 protein reads CSASLRRSYNEQFF.

Of note for this clone: The read stops 3 residues short of the end of the CDR3; the missing end is completed from the germline J gene. The chain employs TRBV5-1 and TRBJ2-3; 9 nucleotides align to TRBD2. Losses at the gene ends were 0 bases for V and 2 bases for J; bases not matched to a gene: 7. Germline assignment: CDR1 SGHRS and CDR2 YFSETQ. This CDR3 region has 17 residues. CDR3 bases read: TGCGCCAGCAGCTTGGATGGTAGCGGGAGTATCACAGATACG. Its translation: CASSLDGSGSITDT. The entire CDR3 protein is CASSLDGSGSITDTQYF.

Turning to this clone: Sequencing ends 3 residues short of the CDR3 end; the germline J gene provides the rest. The rearrangement links TRBV2 to TRBJ2-3, with TRBD2 as a possible D gene (5 bases). Germline V CDR1 and CDR2: SNHLY, FYNNEI. Trimming shortened V by 5 bases and J by 4 bases, and 19 bases separated the two germline ends. The CDR3 spans 16 residues. The sequenced CDR3 bases are TGTGCCAGCAGTCCTATACTGGACTTACAGTCAGATACG. Translated, it gives CASSPILDLQSDT. The entire CDR3 is CASSPILDLQSDTQYF.

Worth noting for this clone: The missing CDR3 end, 3 residues past where the read stops, is filled in from the germline J gene. J is TRBJ2-2 and V is TRBV19; 9 bases line up with TRBD1. This CDR3 is built from 13 residues. CDR1 LNHDA and CDR2 SQIVND come from the germline V gene (reference sequence). V shed 10 bases, J shed 5 bases, and the junction held 5 bases outside the gene matches. CDR3 loop: CATFDRGTGELFF. The sequenced part of the CDR3 DNA is TGTGCCACCTTCGACAGGGGGACCGGGGAG.

Comment on this clone: The read terminates 3 residues ahead of where the CDR3 ends, so the germline J gene completes it. This chain joins TRBV7-3 and TRBJ2-2, with 9 bases that match TRBD1. Germline V gene sequence: CDR1 SGHTA, CDR2 FQGTGA. There are 15 residues in the CDR3. The DNA read from the CDR3 is TGTGCCAGCAGCAAGGGACAGGGAGATAATTCACCG. The encoded protein is CASSKGQGDNSP. From start to end, the CDR3 is CASSKGQGDNSPLFF.

A word on this clone: The sequence runs out 3 residues before the end of the CDR3; the remainder is reconstructed from the germline J gene. V gene TRBV5-1 combines with J gene TRBJ2-1, with D unresolved. Looked up from germline, CDR1 is SGHRS and CDR2 is YFSETQ. Trimming shortened V by 0 bases and J by 0 bases, and 10 bases separated the two germline ends. The CDR3 runs 16 residues. Incomplete CDR3 DNA: TGCGCCAGCAGCTTGGCTCAGGTAACCTCCTACAATGAG. It specifies CASSLAQVTSYNE. The CDR3 as a whole reads CASSLAQVTSYNEQFF.

Details on this clone: The read finishes 3 residues shy of the CDR3 end, and the germline J gene is used to complete it. The chain employs TRBV19 and TRBJ1-2, with 7 bases fitting TRBD1. The V gene's germline CDR1 is LNHDA and CDR2 SQIVND (reference sequence). This CDR3 is 14 amino acids long. CDR3 DNA, as far as it was read: TGTGCCAGTAGTATAGAGACAGGGCTCTACGAC. It is translated as CASSIETGLYD. The entire CDR3 protein is CASSIETGLYDYTF.

The DNA read from the CDR3 is TGTGCCATCAGTGAGTCCGATAGCGGGAGGTCCCACAATGAG. It is translated as CAISESDSGRSHNE. The whole CDR3 is CAISESDSGRSHNEQFF. The chain has TRBV10-3 and TRBJ2-1; 10 bases are a match to TRBD2. The read gets to within 3 residues of the CDR3 end, and the germline J gene fills in the rest. Germline lookup yields CDR1 ENHRY and CDR2 SYGVKD. With V trimmed by 0 bases and J by 5 bases, 7 bases remained unmatched. This CDR3 is 17 amino acids long.

As to this clone: The read terminates 3 residues before the CDR3 end, so the remaining end is supplied by the germline J gene. The chain carries TRBV7-3 and TRBJ2-3; 8 positions agree with TRBD2. The CDR3 has 15 residues. Germline CDR1 reads SGHTA; CDR2 reads FQGTGA. Losses at the gene ends were 6 bases for V and 3 bases for J; bases not matched to a gene: 8. The CDR3 DNA, read in part, is TGTGCCAGCAGTCGTAGCGGGATGATAACAGATACG. Its translation is CASSRSGMITDT. In full, the CDR3 reads CASSRSGMITDTQYF.

A word on this clone: The CDR3 is cut off 3 residues early in the read; its end comes from the germline J gene. This sequence joins TRBV7-9 and TRBJ2-1, with unresolved D. The ends were cut back, 1 base at V and 8 bases at J, with 6 bases in the middle. CDR1 and CDR2 from the germline V gene are SEHNR and FQNEAQ (reference sequence). The CDR3 consists of 12 residues. CDR3 sequence: CASSLEGYEQFF. The sequenced CDR3 bases are TGTGCCAGCAGCTTAGAGGGTTATGAG.

About this clone: From the germline J gene comes the end of the CDR3, since the read stops 3 residues before it. The chain has TRBV20-1 and TRBJ1-6; 8 positions match TRBD1. V trimming: 0 bases; J trimming: 9 bases; junction bases outside the gene matches: 4. CDR3 length equals 14 residues. CDR1 is DFQATT, CDR2 SNEGSKA, per germline (reference sequence). CDR3 sequence: CSAREQGARSPLHF. The DNA read from the CDR3 is TGCAGTGCTAGAGAGCAGGGGGCGCGTTCACCC.

About this clone itself: The read ends 3 residues shy of where the CDR3 ends; the end is completed using the germline J gene. The chain links TRBV2 to TRBJ2-2; maybe TRBD1 (5 bases). Germline loops: CDR1 SNHLY, CDR2 FYNNEI. CDR3 length: 15 amino acids. V was shortened by 5 bases and J by 1 base, with 11 bases between the two germline ends. CDR3 DNA (partial): TGTGCCAGCAGTCCAAAGGGGTGGAACACCGGGGAG. Protein sequence: CASSPKGWNTGE. The whole CDR3 reads CASSPKGWNTGELFF. Together with reference TRBV2 and TRBJ2-2, the CDR3 gives the full variable domain: EPEVTQTPSHQVTQMGQEVILRCVPISNHLYFYWYRQILGQKVEFLVSFYNNEISEKSEIFDDQFSVERPDGSNFTLKIRSTKLEDSAMYFCASSPKGWNTGELFFGEGSRLTVL.

Concerning this clone: The read ends 3 residues before the CDR3 terminus; that terminus is restored from the germline J gene. The rearrangement joins TRBV30 to TRBJ2-7, with 7 bases lining up with TRBD1. J lost 3 bases, V lost 3 bases, and 8 bases had no gene match. The CDR3 is 14 residues long. Looked up from germline, CDR1 is GTSNPN and CDR2 is SVGIG (reference sequence). Partial CDR3 DNA: TGTGCCTGGAGGCCACAGGGGCCTCTCTACGAG. Its translation is CAWRPQGPLYE. The whole CDR3 is CAWRPQGPLYEQYF.

As concerns this clone: The sequence runs out 3 residues before the end of the CDR3; the remainder is reconstructed from the germline J gene. The V call is TRBV7-2, the J call TRBJ2-3, with TRBD2 as a possible D gene (5 bases). There are 15 residues in the CDR3. CDR1 and CDR2 (germline): SGHTA, FQGNSA. V lost 1 base and J 2 bases, leaving 10 bases between the germline ends. CDR3 DNA (partial): TGTGCCAGCAGCTTAGTTTCGCGGGCCACAGATACG. The encoded protein is CASSLVSRATDT. The whole CDR3 protein is CASSLVSRATDTQYF.

Regarding this clone: The read finishes 3 residues shy of the CDR3 end, and the germline J gene is used to complete it. The V and J genes are TRBV20-1 and TRBJ2-2, with 8 bases that match TRBD2. The CDR3 is 15 amino acids. Germline V gene data show CDR1 as DFQATT and CDR2 as SNEGSKA (reference sequence). Germline trimming cut 6 bases from V and 3 bases from J; bases unmatched to any gene: 9. CDR3: CSAPRGGADTGELFF. Partial CDR3 DNA: TGCAGTGCCCCCCGGGGGGGAGCGGACACCGGGGAG.

Turning to this clone: Read coverage stops 3 residues before the CDR3 terminus; the germline J gene supplies the remainder. The V call is TRBV20-1, the J call TRBJ2-5, with 9 bases that match TRBD1. This CDR3 contains 13 residues. Trimming removed 7 bases from V and 1 base from J; junction bases left unmatched: 4. Germline assignment: CDR1 DFQATT and CDR2 SNEGSKA (reference sequence). CDR3 DNA (partial): TGCAGTGTTGAACAGGGGGCCCAAGAGACC. Its translation is CSVEQGAQET. From start to end, the CDR3 is CSVEQGAQETQYF.